A single sample gave rise to the 11 T cell receptor beta chains below, sequenced in a study of blood T cells in healthy people across ages. For the second PCR, which ran for roughly 6 to 11 cycles, a sample-barcoded 5' primer and a J-beta primer mix were used. Via MiXCR, TCRdb re-called the 5' RACE reads, giving one row per CDR3 protein. This table has roughly 550,000 distinct CDR3 sequences, around 24% appearing once. The sample was also reused in another study, on T cells of mothers and their children.

The sequenced sample was blood. The origin of the receptors is a boy aged 5 to 17 in good health.

The V and J genes are TRBV18 and TRBJ2-7, with TRBD1 as a possible D gene (6 bases). Germline CDR1 KGHSH, CDR2 LQKENI. V lost 5 bases and J 4 bases, leaving 15 bases between the germline ends. This CDR3 contains 14 residues. Here the CDR3 reads CASSARDTIYEQYF. The CDR3 coding sequence is TGTGCCAGCTCAGCCCGGGACACGATATACGAGCAGTACTTC.

The chain couples TRBV7-3 to TRBJ2-5; TRBD1 aligns across 11 bases. This CDR3 is built from 15 residues. Germline V CDR1 and CDR2: SGHTA, FQGTGA. After removal of 5 bases from V and 5 bases from J, the junction contained 7 bases not matched to a gene. Here the CDR3 reads CASSQGQGAGETQYF. The DNA of the CDR3 is TGTGCCAGCAGCCAAGGACAGGGGGCGGGTGAGACCCAGTACTTC.

The rearrangement joins TRBV20-1 to TRBJ2-7; D might be TRBD1 (5 bases). The germline V and J ends were trimmed by 0 bases and 1 base, with 16 bases remaining between them. The CDR3 sequence is 16 residues long. The V gene's germline CDR1 is DFQATT and CDR2 SNEGSKA (reference sequence). This CDR3 is CSARDRFRDKSYEQYF. CDR3 nucleotide sequence: TGCAGTGCTAGAGATCGATTCAGGGATAAGTCCTACGAGCAGTACTTC.

This clonotype was detected a few times. The chain recombines TRBV6-1 with TRBJ2-6; tentative D call: TRBD2 (6 bases). This CDR3 is built from 17 residues. Trimming took off 1 base at V and 0 bases at J, with 10 bases between the two ends. Germline CDR1 reads MNHNS; CDR2 reads SASEGT. CDR3 bases: TGTGCCAGCAGTGAAGTTCTCGGGAGCTCTGGGGCCAACGTCCTGACTTTC. The encoded protein is CASSEVLGSSGANVLTF.

The chain couples TRBV6-5 to TRBJ2-7; D possibly corresponds to TRBD1 (5 bases). This CDR3 contains 13 residues. Germline assignment: CDR1 MNHEY and CDR2 SVGAGI. V was clipped by 4 bases and J by 5 bases, with 12 bases between them. The CDR3 is CASSSDMNHEQYF. DNA of the CDR3: TGTGCCAGCAGTTCGGACATGAATCACGAGCAGTACTTC.

The CDR3 loop is CATQTLPQETQYF. The CDR3 nucleotides are TGTGCCACCCAGACACTCCCCCAAGAGACCCAGTACTTC. V and J are TRBV2 and TRBJ2-5; D uncertain. Trimming took 10 bases from V and 1 from J, leaving 13 bases between them. Looked up from germline, CDR1 is SNHLY and CDR2 is FYNNEI. The CDR3 spans 13 residues.

With respect to this clonotype: Germline and junction disagree at one end, which may indicate a read error. V and J are TRBV5-6 and TRBJ1-3, with TRBD1 as a possible D gene (6 bases). Germline values: CDR1 SGHDT, CDR2 YYEEEE. This CDR3 is 16 amino acids long. Written as DNA, the CDR3 is TGTGCCAGCAGCTGGTTGACAGGAGACTCTGGGAACACCATATATTTT. Translated: CASSWLTGDSGNTIYF.

The J gene is TRBJ2-5, the V gene TRBV7-3, with TRBD2 matching 12 bases. The DNA end lines up better with TRBJ2-1; the J call may be wrong. CDR1 is SGHTA and CDR2 is FQGTGA in the germline V gene. The CDR3 spans 15 residues. For the CDR3, the DNA is TGTGCCAGCAGCTTCCTAGCGGGGGGGGACAATGAGCAGTTCTTC. This encodes CASSFLAGGDNEQFF.

This clonotype occurred many times. This chain joins TRBV2 and TRBJ2-5, with D possibly TRBD2 on 6 matching bases. This CDR3 has 14 residues. V shed 8 bases and J shed 5 bases, with 18 bases lying between them. Per the germline V gene, CDR1 is SNHLY and CDR2 is FYNNEI. The CDR3 here is CASRYSGEVETQYF. CDR3 coding DNA: TGTGCCAGCCGTTATAGCGGAGAGGTTGAGACCCAGTACTTC.

V is TRBV7-9 and J is TRBJ2-1; tentatively, D is TRBD2 (5 bases). The germline gives CDR1 SEHNR, CDR2 FQNEAQ (reference sequence). Trimming removed 3 bases at V and 0 bases at J, with 6 bases between. There are 14 residues in the CDR3. The DNA of the CDR3 is TGTGCCAGCAGCTTGGAGGACTCCTACAATGAGCAGTTCTTC. Translating it yields CASSLEDSYNEQFF.

The rearrangement links TRBV15 to TRBJ2-7, with D perhaps matching TRBD2 (5 bases). Germline V lookup: CDR1 LNHNV, CDR2 YYDKDF (reference sequence). V shed 5 bases and J shed 6 bases, with 17 bases lying between them. There are 14 residues in the CDR3. CDR3 DNA: TGTGCCACCAGCTATCAGACTCACGAGGGCGAGCAGTACTTC. Protein: CATSYQTHEGEQYF.